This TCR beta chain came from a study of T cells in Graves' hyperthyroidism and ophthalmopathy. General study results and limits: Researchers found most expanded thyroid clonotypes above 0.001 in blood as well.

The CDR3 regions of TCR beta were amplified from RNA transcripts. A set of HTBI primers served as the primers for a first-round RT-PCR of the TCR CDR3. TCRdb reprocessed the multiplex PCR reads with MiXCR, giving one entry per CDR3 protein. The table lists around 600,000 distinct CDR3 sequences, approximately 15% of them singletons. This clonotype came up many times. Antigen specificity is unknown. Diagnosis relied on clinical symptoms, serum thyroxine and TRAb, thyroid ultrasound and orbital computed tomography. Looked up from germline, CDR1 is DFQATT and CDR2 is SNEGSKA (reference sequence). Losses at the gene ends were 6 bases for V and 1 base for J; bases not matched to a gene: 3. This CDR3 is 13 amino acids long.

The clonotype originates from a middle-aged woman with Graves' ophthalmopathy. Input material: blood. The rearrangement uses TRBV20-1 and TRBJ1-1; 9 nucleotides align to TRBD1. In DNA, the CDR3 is TGCAGTGCGATGGGACAGGGGAACACTGAAGCTTTCTTT. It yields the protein CSAMGQGNTEAFF.